These 16 T cell receptor beta chains were all obtained from the same sample, sequenced in a study of blood T cell repertoires in COVID-19. Using immunoSEQ multiplex PCR, the repertoire was profiled, and TCRdb retains in-frame clones only, with some absent. Among 95,000 or so clones listed, around nine tenths were seen once. The material sequenced was peripheral blood. These receptors were taken from a woman in her seventies with acute or convalescent COVID-19.

The sample holds one count of this clone. This chain uses TRBV5-6 with TRBJ2-4, with TRBD1 matching over 11 bases. Germline CDR1 and CDR2: SGHDT and YYEEEE. J lost 8 bases, V lost 4 bases, and 8 bases had no gene match. The CDR3 extends over 15 amino acids. In nucleotides, the CDR3 is TGTGCCAGCAGCATCTGGACAGGGGGCGCGGACATTCAGTACTTC. Protein product: CASSIWTGGADIQYF.

The chain carries TRBV3-1 (or the pseudogene TRBV3-2) and TRBJ2-7; D is unresolved. The CDR3 has 16 amino acids. Trimming took 4 bases from V and 0 from J, leaving 16 bases between them. Germline V gives CDR1 LGHDT, CDR2 YNNKEL (reference sequence). The CDR3 DNA reads as TGTGCCAGCAGCCGTCTTACGAGACAATACTCCTACGAGCAGTACTTC. Translation: CASSRLTRQYSYEQYF.

V and J are TRBV19 and TRBJ1-3; possibly TRBD1 for D (5 bases). Germline lookup yields CDR1 LNHDA and CDR2 SQIVND (reference sequence). V gave up 7 bases and J gave up 2 bases, with 15 bases separating them. This CDR3 has 15 residues. The CDR3 here is CASMAGIFPGNTIYF. The CDR3 DNA follows: TGTGCCAGTATGGCAGGGATATTCCCTGGAAACACCATATATTTT. The full variable domain, with the rest looked up from reference TRBV19 and TRBJ1-3, is DGGITQSPKYLFRKEGQNVTLSCEQNLNHDAMYWYRQDPGQGLRLIYYSQIVNDFQKGDIAEGYSVSREKKESFPLTVTSAQKNPTAFYLCASMAGIFPGNTIYFGEGSWLTVV.

This chain joins TRBV6-6 and TRBJ2-1; TRBD1 matches 7 bases. The CDR3 runs to 15 residues. J gave up 8 bases and V 3 bases, and 10 bases lay outside the gene matches. Germline loops: CDR1 MNHNY, CDR2 SVGAGI (reference sequence). The CDR3 region is CASSYSRTGFDEQFF. The CDR3 bases are TGTGCCAGCAGTTATTCCAGGACAGGTTTCGATGAGCAGTTCTTC.

The V gene is TRBV5-1, the J gene TRBJ2-2; 8 positions match TRBD1. This CDR3 is 16 amino acids long. The V gene's germline CDR1 is SGHRS and CDR2 YFSETQ. V lost 4 bases to trimming and J lost 3 bases; unmatched junction nucleotides: 8. CDR3 loop: CASSNLGTGYTGELFF. CDR3 nucleotides: TGCGCCAGCAGCAATCTGGGGACAGGATACACCGGGGAGCTGTTTTTT.

The gene calls are TRBV5-1 and TRBJ2-5; 7 positions match TRBD1. The V and J ends lost 4 bases and 5 bases, in that order; junction bases with no gene match: 5. The CDR3 is 13 amino acids. Germline assignment: CDR1 SGHRS and CDR2 YFSETQ. The CDR3 region has the DNA TGCGCCAGCAGCACAACAGGGGACGAGACCCAGTACTTC. Its protein is CASSTTGDETQYF.

The V and J genes are TRBV3-1 (or the pseudogene TRBV3-2) and TRBJ2-1, with 15 bases matching TRBD2. CDR3 length: 16 residues. V dropped 4 bases and J dropped 3; count of bases not matched to a gene: 1. CDR1 is LGHDT, CDR2 YNNKEL, per germline (reference sequence). This CDR3 reads CASSPGLAGGYNEQFF. The DNA of the CDR3 is TGTGCCAGCAGCCCGGGACTAGCGGGGGGCTACAATGAGCAGTTCTTC.

The CDR3 here is CASSPTGGRGDEQFF. The CDR3 DNA is TGTGCCAGCAGTCCGACAGGGGGGCGCGGCGATGAGCAGTTCTTC. This chain uses TRBV6-4 with TRBJ2-1; TRBD1 aligns across 9 bases. V shed 5 bases, J shed 8 bases, and the junction held 10 bases outside the gene matches. The CDR3 sequence is 15 residues long. Germline CDR1 MRHNA, CDR2 SNTAGT.

The gene calls are TRBV19 and TRBJ2-1; 8 positions agree with TRBD2. The CDR3 sequence is 14 residues long. Per germline, CDR1 LNHDA and CDR2 SQIVND (reference sequence). J was trimmed by 4 bases and V by 6 bases; bases with no gene match: 5. CDR3 coding DNA: TGTGCCAGTAGAGCGGGAGATCGATACAATGAGCAGTTCTTC. Protein: CASRAGDRYNEQFF.

The chain has TRBV6-6 and TRBJ1-3; a weak D match, TRBD1 (6 bases). The ends were cut back, 7 bases at V and 0 bases at J, with 16 bases in the middle. Germline CDR1 MNHNY, CDR2 SVGAGI (reference sequence). The CDR3 extends over 16 amino acids. The CDR3 region is CASTAATGFSGNTIYF. CDR3 nucleotides: TGTGCCAGCACCGCCGCCACAGGGTTCTCTGGAAACACCATATATTTT.

This clone came up a few times. The CDR3 region is CAGAGSGNQPQHF. The CDR3, as DNA: TGTGCTGGAGCGGGGAGCGGCAATCAGCCCCAGCATTTT. This sequence joins TRBV6-5 and TRBJ1-5, with D unclear. CDR3 length equals 13 residues. Germline V gene lookup returns CDR1 MNHEY and CDR2 SVGAGI.

The V call is TRBV2, the J call TRBJ2-7; D is perhaps TRBD2 (6 bases). Germline CDR1 is SNHLY and CDR2 is FYNNEI. CDR3 length: 13 residues. Trimming left V 4 bases short and J 2 bases short, with 9 bases between. CDR3 loop: CASSVGGTYEQYF. Written as DNA, the CDR3 is TGTGCCAGCAGTGTGGGCGGGACCTACGAGCAGTACTTC. The full variable domain, rest sourced from reference TRBV2 and TRBJ2-7, is EPEVTQTPSHQVTQMGQEVILRCVPISNHLYFYWYRQILGQKVEFLVSFYNNEISEKSEIFDDQFSVERPDGSNFTLKIRSTKLEDSAMYFCASSVGGTYEQYFGPGTRLTVT.

This clone was seen a single time. This rearrangement joins TRBV6-5 to TRBJ2-4; a possible D gene is TRBD2 (7 bases). The CDR3 contains 15 residues. V was clipped by 2 bases and J by 9 bases, with 17 bases between them. Germline assignment: CDR1 MNHEY and CDR2 SVGAGI. CDR3 residues: CASSYARGGNSIQYF. The CDR3 nucleotides are TGTGCCAGCAGTTACGCCAGGGGAGGGAATAGCATTCAGTACTTC.

The CDR3 bases are TGTGCCAGCAGCTTAGGCCTCAGGGGGCGACACAATGAGCAGTTCTTC. It is translated as CASSLGLRGRHNEQFF. The rearrangement joins TRBV13 to TRBJ2-1, with 8 positions matching TRBD1. Trimming removed 0 bases from V and 5 bases from J; junction bases left unmatched: 6. The CDR3 consists of 16 residues. Germline loops: CDR1 PRHDT, CDR2 FYEKMQ (reference sequence). Based on the CDR3 plus reference TRBV13 and TRBJ2-1, the full variable domain is AAGVIQSPRHLIKEKRETATLKCYPIPRHDTVYWYQQGPGQDPQFLISFYEKMQSDKGSIPDRFSAQQFSDYHSELNMSSLELGDSALYFCASSLGLRGRHNEQFFGPGTRLTVL.

The chain is built from TRBV19 and TRBJ2-3, with 14 bases identical to TRBD2. J was trimmed by 1 base and V by 2 bases; bases with no gene match: 5. The CDR3 totals 18 residues. CDR1 LNHDA and CDR2 SQIVND come from the germline V gene (reference sequence). The CDR3 sequence: CASSIRGTSGRGTDTQYF. The CDR3 DNA sequence: TGTGCCAGTAGTATAAGAGGGACTAGCGGGAGAGGCACAGATACGCAGTATTTT.

V is TRBV5-1 and J is TRBJ2-2; TRBD1 aligns across 7 bases. J was trimmed by 3 bases and V by 4 bases; bases with no gene match: 9. The CDR3 has 16 amino acids. From germline, CDR1 is SGHRS and CDR2 YFSETQ. The CDR3 protein is CASSRQRTGDTGELFF. CDR3 nucleotide sequence: TGCGCCAGCAGCCGCCAGAGGACAGGAGACACCGGGGAGCTGTTTTTT.